This TCR beta chain derives from a study of neurological immune-mediated disorders. This CDR3 region has 14 residues. CDR1 MNHNS and CDR2 SASEGT come from the germline V gene. V gave up 10 bases and J gave up 2 bases, with 16 bases separating them. There are a few counts of this clonotype. TCRdb reprocessed the 5' RACE reads with MiXCR, giving one entry per CDR3 protein. This table has about 65,000 distinct CDR3 sequences, roughly 4% appearing once. The clonotype was recovered from a man aged 45-60 years with multiple sclerosis. Input material: PBMCs. V and J are TRBV6-1 and TRBJ2-3; tentatively, D is TRBD2 (6 bases). The CDR3 DNA follows: TGTGCCACCGGACCGGGACTTACCACAGATACGCAGTATTTT. It codes for CATGPGLTTDTQYF.